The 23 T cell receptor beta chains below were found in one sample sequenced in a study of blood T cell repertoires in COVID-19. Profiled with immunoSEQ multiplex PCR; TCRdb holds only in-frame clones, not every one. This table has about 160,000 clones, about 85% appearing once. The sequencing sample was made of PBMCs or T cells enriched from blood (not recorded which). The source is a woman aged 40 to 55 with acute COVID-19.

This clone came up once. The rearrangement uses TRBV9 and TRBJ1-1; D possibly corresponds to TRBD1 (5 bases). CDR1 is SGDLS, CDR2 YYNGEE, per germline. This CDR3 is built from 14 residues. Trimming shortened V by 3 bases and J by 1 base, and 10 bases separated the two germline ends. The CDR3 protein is CASSGTTKNTEAFF. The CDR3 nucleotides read TGTGCCAGCAGCGGGACAACCAAGAACACTGAAGCTTTCTTT.

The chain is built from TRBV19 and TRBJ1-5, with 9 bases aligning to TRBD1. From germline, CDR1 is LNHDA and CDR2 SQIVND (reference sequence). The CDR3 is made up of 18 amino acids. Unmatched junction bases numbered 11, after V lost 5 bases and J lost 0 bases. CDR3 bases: TGTGCCAGTAGTCCCAGGAGACAGGGGGGGAGTAGCAATCAGCCCCAGCATTTT. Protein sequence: CASSPRRQGGSSNQPQHF.

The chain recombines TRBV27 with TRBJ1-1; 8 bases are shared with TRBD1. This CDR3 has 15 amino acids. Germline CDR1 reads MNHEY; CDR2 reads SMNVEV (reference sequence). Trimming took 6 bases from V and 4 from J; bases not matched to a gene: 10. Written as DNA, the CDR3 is TGTGCCAGCAGCCATACTCCGGACAGGGCCACTGAAGCTTTCTTT. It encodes CASSHTPDRATEAFF.

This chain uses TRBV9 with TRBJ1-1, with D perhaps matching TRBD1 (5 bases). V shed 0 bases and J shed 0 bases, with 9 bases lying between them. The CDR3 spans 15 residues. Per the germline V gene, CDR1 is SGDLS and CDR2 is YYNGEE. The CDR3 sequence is CASSVDGHLNTEAFF. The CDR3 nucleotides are TGTGCCAGCAGCGTAGATGGACACCTGAACACTGAAGCTTTCTTT.

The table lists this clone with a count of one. CDR3 loop: CASSQGLSPEDEQFF. The CDR3 coding sequence is TGTGCCAGCAGCCAAGGTCTTTCGCCCGAGGATGAGCAGTTCTTC. The rearrangement links TRBV4-2 to TRBJ2-1; no firm D call. The length of the CDR3 is 15 residues. Germline V lookup: CDR1 LGHNA, CDR2 YNFKEQ. Trimming removed 1 base at V and 8 bases at J, with 15 bases between.

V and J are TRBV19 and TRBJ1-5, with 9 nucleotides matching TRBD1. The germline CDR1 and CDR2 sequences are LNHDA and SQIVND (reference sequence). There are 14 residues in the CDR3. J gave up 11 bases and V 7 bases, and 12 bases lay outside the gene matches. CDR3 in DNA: TGTGCCAGTAACGACAGGGGGGGAATTTTGACCCAGCATTTT. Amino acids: CASNDRGGILTQHF.

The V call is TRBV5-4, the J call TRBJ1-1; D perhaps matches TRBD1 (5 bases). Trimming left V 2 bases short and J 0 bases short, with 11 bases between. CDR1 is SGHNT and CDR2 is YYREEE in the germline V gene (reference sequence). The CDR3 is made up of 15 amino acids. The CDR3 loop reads CASSFRVAVNTEAFF. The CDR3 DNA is TGTGCCAGCAGCTTCAGGGTAGCCGTGAACACTGAAGCTTTCTTT.

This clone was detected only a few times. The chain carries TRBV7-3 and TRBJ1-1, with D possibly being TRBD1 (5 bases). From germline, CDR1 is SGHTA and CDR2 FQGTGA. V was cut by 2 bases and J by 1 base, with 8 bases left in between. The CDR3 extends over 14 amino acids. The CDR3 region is CASSLQGGNTEAFF. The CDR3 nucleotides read TGTGCCAGCAGCTTACAGGGAGGGAACACTGAAGCTTTCTTT.

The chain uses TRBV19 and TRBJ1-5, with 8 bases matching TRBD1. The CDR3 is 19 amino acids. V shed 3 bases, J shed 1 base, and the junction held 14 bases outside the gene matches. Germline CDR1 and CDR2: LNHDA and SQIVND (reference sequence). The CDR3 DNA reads TGTGCCAGTAGTATCCCCCGGGACAGGAGTTCTAAGAGCAATCAGCCCCAGCATTTT. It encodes CASSIPRDRSSKSNQPQHF.

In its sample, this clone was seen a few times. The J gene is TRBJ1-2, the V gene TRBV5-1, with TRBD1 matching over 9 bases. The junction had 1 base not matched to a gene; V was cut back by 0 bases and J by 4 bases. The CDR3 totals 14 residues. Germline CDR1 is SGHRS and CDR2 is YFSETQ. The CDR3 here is CASSLEGQGYGYTF. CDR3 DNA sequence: TGCGCCAGCAGCTTGGAGGGACAGGGCTATGGCTACACCTTC.

The CDR3 spells CAWSVTGETYNEQFF. For the CDR3, the DNA is TGTGCCTGGAGTGTAACGGGAGAAACCTACAATGAGCAGTTCTTC. The chain is built from TRBV30 and TRBJ2-1; possibly TRBD2 for D (6 bases). The CDR3 sequence is 15 residues long. The ends were cut back, 0 bases at V and 2 bases at J, with 11 bases in the middle. Per germline, CDR1 GTSNPN and CDR2 SVGIG (reference sequence).

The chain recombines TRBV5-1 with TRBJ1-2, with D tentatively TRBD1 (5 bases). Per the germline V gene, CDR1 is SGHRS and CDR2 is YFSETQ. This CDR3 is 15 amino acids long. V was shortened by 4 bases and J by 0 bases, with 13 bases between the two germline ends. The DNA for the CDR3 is TGCGCCAGCAGCCCAGGGAGGGGATCTAACTATGGCTACACCTTC. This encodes CASSPGRGSNYGYTF.

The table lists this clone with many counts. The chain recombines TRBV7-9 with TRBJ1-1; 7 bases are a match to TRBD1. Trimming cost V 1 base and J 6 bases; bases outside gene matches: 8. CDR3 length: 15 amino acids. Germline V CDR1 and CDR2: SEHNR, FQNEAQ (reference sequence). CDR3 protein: CASSLGGGARAEAFF. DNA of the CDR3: TGTGCCAGCAGCTTAGGAGGGGGCGCGAGGGCTGAAGCTTTCTTT. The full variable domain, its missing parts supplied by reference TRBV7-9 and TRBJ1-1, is DTGVSQNPRHKITKRGQNVTFRCDPISEHNRLYWYRQTLGQGPEFLTYFQNEAQLEKSRLLSDRFSAERPKGSFSTLEIQRTEQGDSAMYLCASSLGGGARAEAFFGQGTRLTVV.

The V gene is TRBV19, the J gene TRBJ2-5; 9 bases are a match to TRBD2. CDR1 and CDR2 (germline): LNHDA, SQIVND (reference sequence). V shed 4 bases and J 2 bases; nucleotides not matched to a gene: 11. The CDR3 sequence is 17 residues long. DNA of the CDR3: TGTGCCAGTAGTAACCTTTTTCTAGCGGGACCTCAAGAGACCCAGTACTTC. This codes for CASSNLFLAGPQETQYF.

CDR3 in amino acids: CASSEAGPTGIVYF. CDR3 bases: TGCGCCAGCAGTGAGGCCGGACCTACAGGGATTGTGTACTTC. V gene TRBV10-1 combines with J gene TRBJ2-7, with D possibly being TRBD1 (6 bases). Germline CDR1 WNHNN, CDR2 SYGVQD (reference sequence). V lost 2 bases and J lost 12, with 20 bases in between. This CDR3 is built from 14 residues.

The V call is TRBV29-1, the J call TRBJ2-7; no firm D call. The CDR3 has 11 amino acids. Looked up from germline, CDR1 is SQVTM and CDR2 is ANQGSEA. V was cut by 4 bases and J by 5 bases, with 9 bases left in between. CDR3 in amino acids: CSVVSGNEQYF. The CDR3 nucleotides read TGCAGCGTTGTCTCAGGTAACGAGCAGTACTTC.

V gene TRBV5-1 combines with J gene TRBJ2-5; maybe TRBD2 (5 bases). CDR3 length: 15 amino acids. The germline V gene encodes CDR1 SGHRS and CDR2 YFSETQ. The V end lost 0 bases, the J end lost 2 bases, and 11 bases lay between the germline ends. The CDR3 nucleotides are TGCGCCAGCAGCTTGGGCAGCGGCTCTCAAGAGACCCAGTACTTC. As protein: CASSLGSGSQETQYF.

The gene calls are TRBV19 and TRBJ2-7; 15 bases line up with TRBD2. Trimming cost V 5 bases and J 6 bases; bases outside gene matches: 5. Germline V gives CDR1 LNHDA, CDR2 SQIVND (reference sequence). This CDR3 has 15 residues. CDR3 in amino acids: CASSQGLAGGGEQYF. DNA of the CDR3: TGTGCCAGTAGTCAGGGACTAGCGGGAGGTGGCGAGCAGTACTTC.

In nucleotides, the CDR3 is TGTGCCAGCAGTGAAACGTGGGGGGACTATGGCTACACCTTC. Its protein product is CASSETWGDYGYTF. This rearrangement joins TRBV25-1 to TRBJ1-2; D might be TRBD1 (5 bases). CDR1 is MGHDK, CDR2 SYGVNS, per germline. V was pared by 2 bases and J by 3 bases, with 10 bases between. The CDR3 runs 14 residues.

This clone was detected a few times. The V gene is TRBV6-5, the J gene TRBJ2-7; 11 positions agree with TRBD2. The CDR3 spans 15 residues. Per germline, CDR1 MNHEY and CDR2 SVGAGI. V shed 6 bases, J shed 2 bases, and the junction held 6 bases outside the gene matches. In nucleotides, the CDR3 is TGTGCCAGCAGCGAGGGACTAGCGGAAACCTACGAGCAGTACTTC. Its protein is CASSEGLAETYEQYF.

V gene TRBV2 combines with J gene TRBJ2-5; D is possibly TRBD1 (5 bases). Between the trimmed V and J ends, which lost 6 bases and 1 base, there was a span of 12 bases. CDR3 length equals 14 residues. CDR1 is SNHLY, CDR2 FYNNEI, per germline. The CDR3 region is CASRDQQVQETQYF. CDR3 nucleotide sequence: TGTGCCAGCAGGGACCAACAGGTCCAAGAGACCCAGTACTTC.

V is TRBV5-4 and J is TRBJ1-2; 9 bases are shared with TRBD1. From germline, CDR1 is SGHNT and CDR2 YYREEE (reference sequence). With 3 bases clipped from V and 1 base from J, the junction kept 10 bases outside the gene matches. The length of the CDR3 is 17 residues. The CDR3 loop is CASSSLGTGRNNYGYTF. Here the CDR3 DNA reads TGTGCCAGCAGCTCACTAGGGACAGGGAGGAATAACTATGGCTACACCTTC.

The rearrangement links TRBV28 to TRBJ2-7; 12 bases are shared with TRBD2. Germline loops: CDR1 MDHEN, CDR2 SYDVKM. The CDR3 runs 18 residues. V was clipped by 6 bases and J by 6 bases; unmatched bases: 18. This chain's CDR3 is CASSSPLAGGAVVREQYF. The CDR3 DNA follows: TGTGCCAGCAGCTCCCCACTAGCGGGAGGTGCGGTTGTACGCGAGCAGTACTTC.